The present TCR beta chain was sequenced within a study of T cells in Graves' hyperthyroidism and ophthalmopathy. From RNA transcripts, TCR beta CDR3 regions were amplified. The TCR CDR3 was amplified in a first-round RT-PCR using the HTBI primer set. Using its own MiXCR run on the multiplex PCR reads, TCRdb lists one record per CDR3 protein. The table records around 340,000 distinct CDR3 sequences, approximately 15% of them present only once. Each patient was aged 18 to 65 and had newly diagnosed hyperthyroidism of under 2 months' duration. Exclusion of a patient resulted from uncontrolled infection, other autoimmune disease, pregnancy or lactation. This clonotype was found many times. Sequenced sample: blood. This clonotype originated in a woman aged 25-40 years with Graves' hyperthyroidism.

Here the CDR3 reads CASSGLAGNEQFF. The CDR3 DNA follows: TGTGCCAGCAGTGGACTAGCGGGGAATGAGCAGTTCTTC. This chain joins TRBV27 and TRBJ2-1; 12 positions match TRBD2. J was trimmed by 7 bases and V by 5 bases; bases with no gene match: 0. In germline, CDR1 is MNHEY, CDR2 SMNVEV (reference sequence). The CDR3 contains 13 residues.